Described below is a single T cell receptor beta chain sequence and its context. CDR3 length: 14 amino acids. Germline V gives CDR1 SGHRS, CDR2 YFSETQ. V lost 5 bases to trimming and J lost 3 bases; unmatched junction nucleotides: 8. CD45RO-negative CD8 cells positively selected for CCR7 made up the naive population, which excluded terminally differentiated effector memory CD45RA+ cells. Clones were read by immunoSEQ multiplex PCR, and TCRdb kept only the in-frame ones, dropping some. Of under 2,000,000 clones listed, about 95% are singletons. This record belongs to a study of shared clonotypes between healthy human individuals.

The receptor comes from a man younger than 30 in good health. Sequences were obtained from naive CD8+ T cells sorted from blood. The rearrangement uses TRBV5-1 and TRBJ2-7, with TRBD1 matching 7 bases. DNA of the CDR3: TGCGCCAGCAGTGCCGAGGGGACAGACTACGAGCAGTACTTC. Translating gives CASSAEGTDYEQYF.